This TCR beta chain was obtained from a study of T cell clonotyping in hematopoietic cell transplantation. With respect to this clone: Antigen unknown.

V was trimmed by 5 bases and J by 0 bases, leaving 22 bases between them. The germline V gene encodes CDR1 SGHTA and CDR2 FQGNSA. The CDR3 is 18 amino acids. Only in-frame clones appear in the TCRdb table, and some are missing; sequencing was by immunoSEQ multiplex PCR. The data hold some 15,000 clones, with under 90% observed a single time. Recipients were bled about 28 days pretransplant and at posttransplant days 30, 100, 180. Study observations and caveats: No sorting was done, leaving CD4 and CD8 contributions mixed. Pathologically expanded recipient clonotypes increased progressively from day 30 to day 180 as diversity fell.

The rearrangement uses TRBV7-2 and TRBJ1-1, with TRBD1 as a possible D gene (5 bases). This specimen was PBMCs, taken 100 days after allogeneic stem cell transplant. This clonotype originated in a male patient aged 60 to 75 who had an allogeneic stem cell transplant from a related donor, so the T cells may come from the graft donor. Some clones in this sample may be carry-over from other donors' samples. The CDR3 DNA reads as TGTGCCAGCAGCCGGTCCCGGGACTCCTTAACCATGAACACTGAAGCTTTCTTT. It codes for CASSRSRDSLTMNTEAFF.